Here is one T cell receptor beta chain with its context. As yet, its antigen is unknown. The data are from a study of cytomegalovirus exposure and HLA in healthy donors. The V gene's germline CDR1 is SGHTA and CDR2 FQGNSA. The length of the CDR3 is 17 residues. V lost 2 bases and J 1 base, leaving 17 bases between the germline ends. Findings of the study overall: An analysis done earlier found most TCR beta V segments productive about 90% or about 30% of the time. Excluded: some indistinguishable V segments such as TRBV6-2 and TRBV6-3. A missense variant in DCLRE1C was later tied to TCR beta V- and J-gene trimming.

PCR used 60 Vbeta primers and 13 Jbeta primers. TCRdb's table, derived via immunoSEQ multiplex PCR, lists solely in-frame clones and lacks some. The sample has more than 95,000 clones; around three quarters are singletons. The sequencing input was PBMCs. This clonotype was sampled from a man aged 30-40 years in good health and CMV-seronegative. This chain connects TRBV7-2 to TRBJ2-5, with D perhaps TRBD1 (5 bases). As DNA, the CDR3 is TGTGCCAGCAGCTTAAGATCCCCTGACAGTCCCCAAGAGACCCAGTACTTC. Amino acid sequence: CASSLRSPDSPQETQYF.